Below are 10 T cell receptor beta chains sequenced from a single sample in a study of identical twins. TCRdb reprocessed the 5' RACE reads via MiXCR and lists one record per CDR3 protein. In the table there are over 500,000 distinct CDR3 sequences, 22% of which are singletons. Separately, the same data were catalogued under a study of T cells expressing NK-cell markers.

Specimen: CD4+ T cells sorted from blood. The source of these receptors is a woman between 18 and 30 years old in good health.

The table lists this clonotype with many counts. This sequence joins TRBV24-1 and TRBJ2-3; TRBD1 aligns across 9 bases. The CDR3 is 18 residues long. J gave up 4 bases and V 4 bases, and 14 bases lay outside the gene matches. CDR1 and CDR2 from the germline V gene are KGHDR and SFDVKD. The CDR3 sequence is CATSDSRGRGQGSDTQYF. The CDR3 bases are TGTGCCACCAGTGACTCCCGTGGACGAGGACAGGGGTCAGATACGCAGTATTTT.

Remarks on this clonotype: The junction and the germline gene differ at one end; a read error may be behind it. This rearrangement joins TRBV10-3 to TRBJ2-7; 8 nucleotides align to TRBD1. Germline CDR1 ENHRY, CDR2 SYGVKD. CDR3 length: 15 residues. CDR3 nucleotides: TGTGCCATCAGTGATGACAGGGGTATCTCCGACGAGCAGTACTTC. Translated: CAISDDRGISDEQYF.

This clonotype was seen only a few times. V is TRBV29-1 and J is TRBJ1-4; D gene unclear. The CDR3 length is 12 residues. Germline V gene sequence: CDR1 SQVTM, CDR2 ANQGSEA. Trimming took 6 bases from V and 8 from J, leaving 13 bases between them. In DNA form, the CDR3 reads TGCAGCGTCGTCAAGGGTAACGAAAAACTGTTTTTT. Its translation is CSVVKGNEKLFF.

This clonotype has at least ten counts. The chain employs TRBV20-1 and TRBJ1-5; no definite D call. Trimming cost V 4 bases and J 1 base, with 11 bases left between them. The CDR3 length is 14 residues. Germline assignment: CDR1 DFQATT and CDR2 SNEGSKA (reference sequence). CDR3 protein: CSAIIPGSNQPQHF. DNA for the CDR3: TGCAGTGCTATCATCCCGGGGAGCAATCAGCCCCAGCATTTT.

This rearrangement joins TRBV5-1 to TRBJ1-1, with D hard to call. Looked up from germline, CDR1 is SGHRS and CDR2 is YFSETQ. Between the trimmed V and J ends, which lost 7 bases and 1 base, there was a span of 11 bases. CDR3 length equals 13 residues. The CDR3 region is CASRGLTNTEAFF. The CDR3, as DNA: TGCGCCAGCCGAGGGTTGACGAACACTGAAGCTTTCTTT.

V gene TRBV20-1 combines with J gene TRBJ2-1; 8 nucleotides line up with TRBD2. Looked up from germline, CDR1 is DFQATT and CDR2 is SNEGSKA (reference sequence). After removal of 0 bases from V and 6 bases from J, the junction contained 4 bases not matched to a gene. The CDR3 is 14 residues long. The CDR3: CSARDPRGGNEQFF. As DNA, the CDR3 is TGCAGTGCTAGAGACCCTCGGGGGGGCAATGAGCAGTTCTTC.

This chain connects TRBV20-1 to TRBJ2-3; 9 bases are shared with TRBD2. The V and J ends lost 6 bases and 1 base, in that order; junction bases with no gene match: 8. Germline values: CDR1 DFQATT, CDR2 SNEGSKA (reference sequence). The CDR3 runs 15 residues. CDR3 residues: CSAVSGGPRTDTQYF. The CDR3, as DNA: TGCAGTGCAGTTAGCGGGGGCCCCCGCACAGATACGCAGTATTTT.

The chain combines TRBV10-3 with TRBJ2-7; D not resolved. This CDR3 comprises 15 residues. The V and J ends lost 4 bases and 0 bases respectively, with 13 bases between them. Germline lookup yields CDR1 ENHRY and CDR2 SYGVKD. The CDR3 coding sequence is TGTGCCATCAGTGGAAGGTCCTACTTCTCCTACGAGCAGTACTTC. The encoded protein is CAISGRSYFSYEQYF.

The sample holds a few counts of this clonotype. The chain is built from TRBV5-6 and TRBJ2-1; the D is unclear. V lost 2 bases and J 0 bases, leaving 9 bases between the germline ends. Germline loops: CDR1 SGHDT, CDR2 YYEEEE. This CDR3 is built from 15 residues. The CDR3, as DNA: TGTGCCAGCAGCTTAGACCCATACTCCTACAATGAGCAGTTCTTC. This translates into CASSLDPYSYNEQFF. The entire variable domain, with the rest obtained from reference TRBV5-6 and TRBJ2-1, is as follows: DAGVTQSPTHLIKTRGQQVTLRCSPKSGHDTVSWYQQALGQGPQFIFQYYEEEERQRGNFPDRFSGHQFPNYSSELNVNALLLGDSALYLCASSLDPYSYNEQFFGPGTRLTVL.

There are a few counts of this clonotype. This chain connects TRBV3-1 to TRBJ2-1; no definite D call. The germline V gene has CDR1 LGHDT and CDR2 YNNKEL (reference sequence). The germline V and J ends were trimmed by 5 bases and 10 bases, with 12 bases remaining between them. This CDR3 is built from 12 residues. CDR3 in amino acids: CASSARVGEQFF. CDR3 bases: TGTGCCAGCAGCGCCCGAGTCGGGGAGCAGTTCTTC.